A single sample is the source of the 32 T cell receptor beta chains below, sequenced in a study of OX40 agonist ivuxolimab in advanced cancers. Clones were read by immunoSEQ multiplex PCR, and TCRdb kept only the in-frame ones, dropping some. The sample consists of some 95,000 clones, around 85% of them appearing once. The input for sequencing was CD4+ or CD8+ T cells sorted from blood, taken in a trial of the OX40 agonist ivuxolimab. The source of these receptors is an adult with an advanced solid tumor such as melanoma, head and neck, liver or kidney cancer.

The rearrangement links TRBV18 to TRBJ1-1; D gene uncertain. CDR1 KGHSH and CDR2 LQKENI come from the germline V gene. V dropped 6 bases and J dropped 0 bases, with 8 bases sitting between them. The CDR3 covers 13 residues. The CDR3 is CASSDGLNTEAFF. The CDR3, as DNA: TGTGCCAGCTCCGACGGCTTGAACACTGAAGCTTTCTTT. The complete variable domain, with remaining parts taken from reference TRBV18 and TRBJ1-1, reads NAGVMQNPRHLVRRRGQEARLRCSPMKGHSHVYWYRQLPEEGLKFMVYLQKENIIDESGMPKERFSAEFPKEGPSILRIQQVVRGDSAAYFCASSDGLNTEAFFGQGTRLTVV.

This clone appeared a single time. The chain links TRBV7-6 to TRBJ2-5; 7 positions match TRBD2. Germline-derived CDR1 and CDR2 are SGHVS and FNYEAQ. V lost 4 bases and J lost 13; bases outside the gene matches: 15. The CDR3 is 14 amino acids. The chain's CDR3 is CASSSGVSGLTPYF. CDR3 DNA sequence: TGTGCCAGCAGCTCGGGGGTTAGCGGGCTGACTCCGTACTTC.

The chain is built from TRBV5-1 and TRBJ2-1; maybe TRBD1 (5 bases). Germline CDR1 reads SGHRS; CDR2 reads YFSETQ. V lost 0 bases and J lost 8, with 18 bases in between. CDR3 size: 16 residues. Written as DNA, the CDR3 is TGCGCCAGCAGCTTGGTAGGGCAGGGCATAGGAGATGAGCAGTTCTTC. Its protein product is CASSLVGQGIGDEQFF. The full variable domain, its missing parts supplied by reference TRBV5-1 and TRBJ2-1, is KAGVTQTPRYLIKTRGQQVTLSCSPISGHRSVSWYQQTPGQGLQFLFEYFSETQRNKGNFPGRFSGRQFSNSRSEMNVSTLELGDSALYLCASSLVGQGIGDEQFFGPGTRLTVL.

The chain employs TRBV29-1 and TRBJ2-7, with D possibly matching TRBD1 (6 bases). Trimming took 4 bases from V and 6 from J, leaving 16 bases between them. The germline V gene has CDR1 SQVTM and CDR2 ANQGSEA. This CDR3 contains 13 residues. CDR3 in DNA: TGCAGCGTTGCGGCAGGGGTCCTCGGCGAGCAGTACGTC. Its protein is CSVAAGVLGEQYV.

The chain has TRBV12-5 and TRBJ2-7; a possible D gene is TRBD1 (6 bases). Trimming took off 5 bases at V and 7 bases at J, with 9 bases between the two ends. Looked up from germline, CDR1 is LGHNT and CDR2 is FRNRAP. This CDR3 comprises 11 residues. CDR3 loop: CASGGGTEQYV. CDR3 DNA sequence: TGTGCTAGTGGTGGGGGCACTGAGCAGTACGTC.

The chain links TRBV10-3 to TRBJ2-3; no reliable D call. The CDR3 consists of 14 residues. V was pared by 4 bases and J by 1 base, with 9 bases between. Germline V gives CDR1 ENHRY, CDR2 SYGVKD. CDR3 nucleotides: TGTGCCATCAGTGTGGGTGGGGGCACAGATACGCAGTATTTT. Its translation: CAISVGGGTDTQYF.

This chain connects TRBV19 to TRBJ1-1; no clear D gene. Germline V gives CDR1 LNHDA, CDR2 SQIVND (reference sequence). The length of the CDR3 is 13 residues. The germline V and J ends were trimmed by 6 bases and 4 bases, with 12 bases remaining between them. CDR3 loop: CASSPSRGTEAFF. CDR3 bases: TGTGCCAGTAGCCCGTCCCGGGGCACTGAAGCTTTCTTT.

V usage is TRBV5-6 and J usage is TRBJ1-1, with D uncertain. V was pared by 2 bases and J by 8 bases, with 19 bases between. This CDR3 contains 15 residues. Germline CDR1 reads SGHDT; CDR2 reads YYEEEE. The CDR3: CASSFGRTLIEEAFF. The CDR3 region has the DNA TGTGCCAGCAGCTTTGGACGAACCCTCATCGAGGAAGCTTTCTTT.

V usage is TRBV6-6 and J usage is TRBJ1-2; 10 nucleotides match TRBD1. Germline CDR1 and CDR2: MNHNY and SVGAGI (reference sequence). The CDR3 is 15 residues long. V trimming: 8 bases; J trimming: 7 bases; junction bases outside the gene matches: 13. DNA for the CDR3: TGTGCCAGCGATCCAGGGGACAGGGGCAGCGGTGGCTACACCTTC. Amino acids: CASDPGDRGSGGYTF.

The V call is TRBV4-2, the J call TRBJ2-3; D is unclear. V shed 0 bases and J shed 0 bases, with 16 bases lying between them. The CDR3 has 18 residues. CDR1 and CDR2 (germline): LGHNA, YNFKEQ. CDR3 residues: CASSQDSFQATSTDTQYF. DNA of the CDR3: TGTGCCAGCAGCCAAGATTCCTTCCAGGCTACGAGCACAGATACGCAGTATTTT.

To note about this clone: Other nucleotide sequences from this sample produce the same CDR3. This sequence joins TRBV6-5 and TRBJ2-1, with 9 bases matching TRBD2. The CDR3 is made up of 15 amino acids. V shed 0 bases, J shed 3 bases, and the junction held 0 bases outside the gene matches. Per the germline V gene, CDR1 is MNHEY and CDR2 is SVGAGI. The CDR3 region is CASSYSSGSYNEQFF. CDR3 nucleotides: TGTGCCAGCAGTTACTCTAGCGGGAGCTACAATGAGCAGTTCTTC.

The chain recombines TRBV11-2 with TRBJ2-7; 9 nucleotides align to TRBD1. The CDR3 is 14 amino acids. The V gene end was trimmed by 4 bases and the J gene end by 7 bases; junction bases not matched to a gene: 8. Germline assignment: CDR1 SGHAT and CDR2 FQNNGV. CDR3 sequence: CASSYGQGIGEQYV. The CDR3 DNA follows: TGTGCCAGCAGCTACGGACAGGGGATCGGGGAGCAGTACGTC.

The rearrangement uses TRBV29-1 and TRBJ2-4, with D unclear. The CDR3 length is 12 residues. Trimming took off 4 bases at V and 6 bases at J, with 10 bases between the two ends. Germline CDR1 is SQVTM and CDR2 is ANQGSEA. CDR3 DNA sequence: TGCAGCGTTGGTCAGGCGGCAAACATTCAGTACTTC. Amino acid sequence: CSVGQAANIQYF. The full variable domain, in which reference TRBV29-1 and TRBJ2-4 provide the parts outside the CDR3, is SAVISQKPSRDICQRGTSLTIQCQVDSQVTMMFWYRQQPGQSLTLIATANQGSEATYESGFVIDKFPISRPNLTFSTLTVSNMSPEDSSIYLCSVGQAANIQYFGAGTRLSVL.

In the case of this clone: Distinct nucleotide sequences in the sample also encode this CDR3. This chain links TRBV27 with TRBJ2-3; D not certain. Germline CDR1 MNHEY, CDR2 SMNVEV (reference sequence). The CDR3 sequence is 13 residues long. Trimming left V 2 bases short and J 0 bases short, with 3 bases between. This CDR3 is CASSLLSTDTQYF. The DNA of the CDR3 is TGTGCCAGCAGTTTACTTAGCACAGATACGCAGTATTTT.

The CDR3 DNA reads as TGTGCCAGCAGCTTACTGGCGGGATCTGAGCAGTTCTTC. This codes for CASSLLAGSEQFF. V and J are TRBV11-3 and TRBJ2-1; the D gene is possibly TRBD2 (6 bases). The V gene's germline CDR1 is SGHNT and CDR2 YENEEA. The CDR3 has 13 residues. The V and J ends lost 2 bases and 9 bases respectively, with 11 bases between them.

The rearrangement uses TRBV6-1 and TRBJ1-3, with D possibly matching TRBD1 (5 bases). V lost 7 bases and J 2 bases, leaving 9 bases between the germline ends. This CDR3 has 13 residues. The germline V gene encodes CDR1 MNHNS and CDR2 SASEGT. The CDR3 nucleotides read TGTGCCAGCACCCGGACAACTGGAAACACCATATATTTT. It translates to CASTRTTGNTIYF.

The chain carries TRBV29-1 and TRBJ2-3, with D tentatively TRBD2 (5 bases). This CDR3 contains 14 residues. With 6 bases removed from V and 3 bases from J, the gap between germline ends came to 16 bases. Germline CDR1 and CDR2: SQVTM and ANQGSEA. The CDR3 protein is CSVMTDLATDTQYF. DNA of the CDR3: TGCAGCGTCATGACCGATCTAGCAACAGATACGCAGTATTTT.

V gene TRBV5-6 combines with J gene TRBJ1-5; D ambiguous. From germline, CDR1 is SGHDT and CDR2 YYEEEE. This CDR3 region has 15 residues. Trimming shortened V by 4 bases and J by 7 bases, and 18 bases separated the two germline ends. This CDR3 is CASSDGRSGRQPQHF. The CDR3, as DNA: TGTGCCAGCAGCGACGGTCGGTCGGGGAGGCAGCCCCAGCATTTT. Full variable domain (rest looked up from reference TRBV5-6 and TRBJ1-5): DAGVTQSPTHLIKTRGQQVTLRCSPKSGHDTVSWYQQALGQGPQFIFQYYEEEERQRGNFPDRFSGHQFPNYSSELNVNALLLGDSALYLCASSDGRSGRQPQHFGDGTRLSIL.

V is TRBV7-3 and J is TRBJ2-1; D not certain. In germline, CDR1 is SGHTA, CDR2 FQGTGA. Trimming took off 3 bases at V and 4 bases at J, with 7 bases between the two ends. This CDR3 has 13 amino acids. CDR3 in amino acids: CASSFTKYNEQFF. In nucleotides, the CDR3 is TGTGCCAGCAGCTTTACTAAGTACAATGAGCAGTTCTTC.

The chain uses TRBV10-1 and TRBJ1-1; D remains unclear. The CDR3 spans 14 residues. V lost 0 bases, J lost 2 bases, and 7 bases lay in between. CDR1 WNHNN and CDR2 SYGVQD come from the germline V gene (reference sequence). The CDR3 spells CASSESALNTEAFF. DNA of the CDR3: TGCGCCAGCAGTGAGTCCGCTCTAAACACTGAAGCTTTCTTT.

The V and J genes are TRBV10-2 and TRBJ2-1; the D gene is possibly TRBD2 (5 bases). The V end was cut by 3 bases, the J end by 2 bases, with 11 bases between. There are 15 residues in the CDR3. Germline loops: CDR1 WSHSY, CDR2 SAAADI. CDR3 DNA: TGCGCCAGCAGTGAACAAAGCGGTACCTACAATGAGCAGTTCTTC. Its protein is CASSEQSGTYNEQFF.

This clone appeared once. This chain connects TRBV5-1 to TRBJ2-6, with D maybe TRBD2 (5 bases). Per the germline V gene, CDR1 is SGHRS and CDR2 is YFSETQ. CDR3 length equals 16 residues. V was cut by 6 bases and J by 0 bases, with 13 bases left in between. The CDR3 sequence is CASTMRAPSGANVLTF. The CDR3 region has the DNA TGCGCCAGCACGATGAGGGCACCCTCTGGGGCCAACGTCCTGACTTTC.

The chain carries TRBV18 and TRBJ1-1, with D perhaps matching TRBD1 (6 bases). The CDR3 contains 15 residues. V was cut by 2 bases and J by 0 bases, with 10 bases left in between. The germline gives CDR1 KGHSH, CDR2 LQKENI. CDR3 region: CASSPTGQLNTEAFF. The CDR3 DNA follows: TGTGCCAGCTCACCAACCGGACAGCTGAACACTGAAGCTTTCTTT.

The chain uses TRBV10-1 and TRBJ1-2, with D unclear. The V gene lost 3 bases and the J gene lost 5 bases, with 7 bases spanning the gap. The CDR3 has 12 residues. Germline lookup yields CDR1 WNHNN and CDR2 SYGVQD (reference sequence). The CDR3 sequence is CASSEDLYGYTF. The CDR3, as DNA: TGCGCCAGCAGTGAAGATTTGTATGGCTACACCTTC.

The V gene is TRBV28, the J gene TRBJ1-2, with a possible D match to TRBD1 (5 bases). The CDR3 runs to 15 residues. Trimming took off 6 bases at V and 4 bases at J, with 18 bases between the two ends. The germline gives CDR1 MDHEN, CDR2 SYDVKM. The CDR3 is CASRGAGSTIYGYTF. Written as DNA, the CDR3 is TGTGCCAGCAGAGGGGCGGGGTCCACTATCTATGGCTACACCTTC.

The chain joins TRBV5-4 to TRBJ2-1; D unresolved. Between the trimmed V and J ends, which lost 2 bases and 6 bases, there was a span of 9 bases. This CDR3 is built from 13 residues. Germline loops: CDR1 SGHNT, CDR2 YYREEE (reference sequence). The CDR3 nucleotides are TGTGCCAGCAGCTTCCCTAATATCAATGAGCAGTTCTTC. Its protein is CASSFPNINEQFF.

The V call is TRBV7-2, the J call TRBJ2-3; D is uncertain. Per the germline V gene, CDR1 is SGHTA and CDR2 is FQGNSA. CDR3 length: 15 residues. With 1 base removed from V and 3 bases from J, the gap between germline ends came to 11 bases. The CDR3 DNA follows: TGTGCCAGCAGCTTAGGCATAGGGTTGACAGATACGCAGTATTTT. Translating gives CASSLGIGLTDTQYF.

The rearrangement links TRBV4-3 to TRBJ1-2; D is perhaps TRBD1 (6 bases). Trimming stripped 2 bases from V and 4 bases from J, with 11 bases between. This CDR3 contains 14 residues. Per germline, CDR1 LGHNA and CDR2 YSLEER. CDR3 residues: CASSQTGSSYGYTF. In nucleotides, the CDR3 is TGCGCCAGCAGCCAAACAGGGAGCTCCTATGGCTACACCTTC.

CDR3 amino acids: CASSQVQAGEKLFF. The CDR3 DNA is TGCGCCAGCAGCCAAGTACAGGCGGGCGAAAAACTGTTTTTT. V usage is TRBV4-1 and J usage is TRBJ1-4; weak D call: TRBD1 (5 bases). The CDR3 consists of 14 residues. Germline V gene data show CDR1 as MGHRA and CDR2 as YSYEKL. Between the trimmed V and J ends, which lost 1 base and 8 bases, there was a span of 11 bases.

The rearrangement joins TRBV5-8 to TRBJ2-7; D is perhaps TRBD1 (6 bases). The germline gives CDR1 SGHTS, CDR2 YDEGEE. Trimming took 0 bases from V and 3 from J, leaving 13 bases between them. The CDR3 runs to 15 residues. Here the CDR3 reads CASSLGRGALYEQYV. For the CDR3, the DNA is TGTGCCAGCAGCTTGGGCAGGGGTGCCCTCTACGAGCAGTACGTC.

In this sample, this clone turned up a few times. The genes are TRBV11-2 and TRBJ2-7; D gene ambiguous. Germline V lookup: CDR1 SGHAT, CDR2 FQNNGV. CDR3 length: 12 residues. Trimming pared 5 bases from V and 4 bases from J, leaving 9 bases between. CDR3 residues: CASSPGLYEQYV. The CDR3 bases are TGTGCCAGCAGCCCCGGCCTATACGAGCAGTACGTC.

The chain uses TRBV10-3 and TRBJ1-1; 9 nucleotides agree with TRBD1. CDR1 is ENHRY and CDR2 is SYGVKD in the germline V gene. The V segment lost 0 bases and the J segment 9 bases; nucleotides outside the gene matches: 2. The CDR3 runs 13 residues. This CDR3 is CAISESGTGKAFF. DNA for the CDR3: TGTGCCATCAGTGAGTCGGGGACAGGGAAAGCTTTCTTT.